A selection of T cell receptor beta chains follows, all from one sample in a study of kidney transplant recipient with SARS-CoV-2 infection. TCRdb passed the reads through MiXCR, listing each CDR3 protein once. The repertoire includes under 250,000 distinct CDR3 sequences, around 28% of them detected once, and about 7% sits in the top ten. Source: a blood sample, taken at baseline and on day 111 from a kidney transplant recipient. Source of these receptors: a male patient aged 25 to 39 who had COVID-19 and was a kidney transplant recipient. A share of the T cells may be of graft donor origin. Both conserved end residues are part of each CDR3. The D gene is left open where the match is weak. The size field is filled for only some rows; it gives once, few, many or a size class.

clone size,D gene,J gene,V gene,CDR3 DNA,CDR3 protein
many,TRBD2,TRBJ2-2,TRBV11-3,TGTGCCAGCAGCCCTCGGACTAGCGGGAGTGCTACCGGGGAGCTGTTTTTT,CASSPRTSGSATGELFF
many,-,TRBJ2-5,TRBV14,TGTGCCAGCAGCCGCCAGGGAAGTGAGACCCAGTACTTC,CASSRQGSETQYF
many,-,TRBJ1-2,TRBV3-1,TGTGCCAGCAGCCAGGCGGACAGAACGGGAGGCTACACCTTC,CASSQADRTGGYTF
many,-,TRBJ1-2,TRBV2,TGTGCCAGCAGTGTACATCCGGGGGGCGCTTGGGGCTACACCTTC,CASSVHPGGAWGYTF
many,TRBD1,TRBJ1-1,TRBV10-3,TGTGCCATCAGTGAGCCGGGACAGTTAAACACTGAAGCTTTCTTT,CAISEPGQLNTEAFF
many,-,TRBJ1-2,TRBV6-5,TGTGCCAGCAGTGTCGACAGGACGCTCTATGGCTACACCTTC,CASSVDRTLYGYTF
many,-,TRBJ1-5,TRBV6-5,TGTGCCAGCAGCCCGATCGGTCAGCCCCAGCATTTT,CASSPIGQPQHF
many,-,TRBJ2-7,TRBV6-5,TGTGCCAGCAGTGTAGGACAGTTCTACGAGCAGTACTTC,CASSVGQFYEQYF
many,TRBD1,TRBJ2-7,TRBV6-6,TGTGCCAGCAGTCCGCGACAGGGTGTGTACGAGCAGTACTTC,CASSPRQGVYEQYF
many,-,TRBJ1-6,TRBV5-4,TGTGCCAGCAGCCTGGGTGGGTATTCACCCCTCCACTTT,CASSLGGYSPLHF
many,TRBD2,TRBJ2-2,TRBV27,TGTGCCAGCAGTTTACTAGCGGGAGCCGCGAACACCGGGGAGCTGTTTTTT,CASSLLAGAANTGELFF
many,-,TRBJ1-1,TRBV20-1,TGCAGTGCTAGGCGAAAGGTCGATGGTACTGAAGCTTTCTTT,CSARRKVDGTEAFF
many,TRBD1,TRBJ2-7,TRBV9,TGTGCCAGCAGCGAAGGACAGGGGCGCGAGCAGTACTTC,CASSEGQGREQYF
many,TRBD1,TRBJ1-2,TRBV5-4,TGTGCCAGCAGCCGGACTGAGGGGGCGCTCGGCTACACCTTC,CASSRTEGALGYTF
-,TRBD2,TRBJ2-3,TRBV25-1,TGTGCTAGCGGGAGGGATTTAGCGGATACGCAGTATTTT,CASGRDLADTQYF
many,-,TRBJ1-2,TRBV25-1,TGTGCCAGCAGTACGCGTCAAGAACTGGGAAAGACCTATGGCTACACCTTC,CASSTRQELGKTYGYTF
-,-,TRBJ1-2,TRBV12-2,TGTGCAAGTCGCATAGGATGGACTCCACGAAAGACCTATGTCTACACCTTC,CASRIGWTPRKTYVYTF
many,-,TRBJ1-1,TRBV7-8,TGTGCCAGCAGCTTGTACAGGGCCGAGAACACTGAAGCTTTCTTT,CASSLYRAENTEAFF
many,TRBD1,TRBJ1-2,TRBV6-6,TGTGCCAGCAGGGGACAGAGCTATGGCTACACCTTC,CASRGQSYGYTF
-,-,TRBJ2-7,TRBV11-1,TGTGCCAGCAGCTTAGAAGAATGGCCCTCCTACGAGCAGTACTTC,CASSLEEWPSYEQYF
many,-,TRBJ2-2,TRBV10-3,TGTGCCATCAGGCCGGAGAACACCGGGGAGCTGTTTTTT,CAIRPENTGELFF
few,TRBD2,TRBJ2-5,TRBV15,TGTGCCACCAGCACCCCGACTAGCCCTCAAGAGACCCAGTACTTC,CATSTPTSPQETQYF